Presented here are 30 T cell receptor beta chains from one specimen sequenced in a study of cytomegalovirus exposure and HLA in healthy donors. Sequenced by immunoSEQ multiplex PCR; TCRdb stores in-frame clones only, minus some. Of 250,000 to 400,000 clones in the sample, roughly 87% were seen once. Specimen: PBMCs. These receptors all come from a man between 25 and 39 years old in good health and CMV-seronegative.

V and J are TRBV18 and TRBJ2-1; TRBD2 aligns across 14 bases. Losses at the gene ends were 8 bases for V and 0 bases for J; bases not matched to a gene: 6. The germline V gene encodes CDR1 KGHSH and CDR2 LQKENI. The CDR3 covers 17 residues. CDR3 protein: CASRTSGGPRSYNEQFF. The CDR3 DNA reads as TGTGCCAGCAGGACTAGCGGGGGGCCCCGCTCCTACAATGAGCAGTTCTTC.

The V and J genes are TRBV4-1 and TRBJ1-4; D is uncertain. The germline V and J ends were trimmed by 4 bases and 1 base, with 19 bases remaining between them. Germline CDR1 reads MGHRA; CDR2 reads YSYEKL. The length of the CDR3 is 18 residues. As DNA, the CDR3 is TGCGCCAGCAGCCGTAACCCGATCTCTGGGCAAACTAATGAAAAACTGTTTTTT. Protein: CASSRNPISGQTNEKLFF.

The rearrangement joins TRBV4-1 to TRBJ2-3; 12 nucleotides align to TRBD1. Germline trimming cut 0 bases from V and 5 bases from J; bases unmatched to any gene: 21. Germline CDR1 MGHRA, CDR2 YSYEKL. The CDR3 extends over 22 amino acids. The CDR3 spells CASSQEPNGGLVGTGGRDTQYF. CDR3 bases: TGCGCCAGCAGCCAAGAACCTAATGGGGGATTGGTGGGGACAGGGGGCAGAGATACGCAGTATTTT.

The chain combines TRBV7-8 with TRBJ2-5; D is unclear. This CDR3 has 14 amino acids. The germline CDR1 and CDR2 sequences are SGHVS and FQNEAQ. Trimming cost V 2 bases and J 2 bases, with 9 bases left between them. The CDR3, as DNA: TGTGCCAGCAGCTTAAAGTACAAACAAGAGACCCAGTACTTC. Amino acid sequence: CASSLKYKQETQYF.

The chain is built from TRBV25-1 and TRBJ1-2; possible D gene TRBD1, 5 bases. The V gene lost 3 bases and the J gene lost 4 bases, with 15 bases spanning the gap. The length of the CDR3 is 15 residues. Germline lookup yields CDR1 MGHDK and CDR2 SYGVNS. In DNA, the CDR3 is TGTGCCAGCAGTGAGTCGTCAGGGTACATCTATGGCTACACCTTC. It codes for CASSESSGYIYGYTF.

V gene TRBV5-6 combines with J gene TRBJ1-2; 8 bases match TRBD1. CDR1 is SGHDT, CDR2 YYEEEE, per germline. The CDR3 runs to 14 residues. The V segment lost 0 bases and the J segment 6 bases; nucleotides outside the gene matches: 4. This CDR3 is CASSLGQGHHGYTF. CDR3 nucleotides: TGTGCCAGCAGCTTGGGACAGGGGCACCATGGCTACACCTTC.

This chain joins TRBV19 and TRBJ2-5, with D possibly being TRBD1 (5 bases). Trimming shortened V by 5 bases and J by 0 bases, and 10 bases separated the two germline ends. This CDR3 has 14 amino acids. The germline V gene has CDR1 LNHDA and CDR2 SQIVND (reference sequence). The chain's CDR3 is CASSPQGHQETQYF. Here the CDR3 DNA reads TGTGCCAGTAGTCCGCAGGGTCACCAAGAGACCCAGTACTTC.

This clone has just a few counts. V is TRBV25-1 and J is TRBJ2-5; possibly TRBD2 for D (6 bases). Looked up from germline, CDR1 is MGHDK and CDR2 is SYGVNS. This CDR3 has 14 amino acids. Trimming removed 4 bases at V and 4 bases at J, with 13 bases between. CDR3 DNA: TGTGCCAGCAGTGTTGCTTCGGAGGGAGAGACCCAGTACTTC. Residues: CASSVASEGETQYF.

The rearrangement joins TRBV6-5 to TRBJ1-6; 8 nucleotides align to TRBD1. The length of the CDR3 is 15 residues. In germline, CDR1 is MNHEY, CDR2 SVGAGI. Germline trimming cut 4 bases from V and 7 bases from J; bases unmatched to any gene: 6. The CDR3 nucleotides are TGTGCCAGCAGTTCCTCGACAGGGGAGAATTCACCCCTCCACTTT. The encoded protein is CASSSSTGENSPLHF.

V and J are TRBV7-8 and TRBJ1-3; D is uncertain. This CDR3 has 13 amino acids. Trimming shortened V by 5 bases and J by 0 bases, and 5 bases separated the two germline ends. The germline V gene has CDR1 SGHVS and CDR2 FQNEAQ. The CDR3 is CASSRDSGNTIYF. The CDR3 DNA reads as TGTGCCAGCAGCCGGGACTCTGGAAACACCATATATTTT.

This chain links TRBV4-1 with TRBJ1-1, with 11 bases lining up with TRBD1. V was clipped by 4 bases and J by 11 bases; unmatched bases: 9. This CDR3 is built from 14 residues. Germline V lookup: CDR1 MGHRA, CDR2 YSYEKL. The CDR3 loop is CASSRKGQGGGAFF. The CDR3 nucleotides read TGCGCCAGCAGCCGGAAGGGACAGGGGGGAGGTGCTTTCTTT.

J is TRBJ1-1 and V is TRBV6-1, with D possibly matching TRBD1 (6 bases). From germline, CDR1 is MNHNS and CDR2 SASEGT. The CDR3 length is 14 residues. V gave up 2 bases and J gave up 4 bases, with 11 bases separating them. This CDR3 is CASSESGGATEAFF. The CDR3 DNA follows: TGTGCCAGCAGTGAAAGTGGGGGGGCCACTGAAGCTTTCTTT.

This chain uses TRBV7-9 with TRBJ1-2; D might be TRBD1 (5 bases). The CDR3 runs 13 residues. Germline V gene data show CDR1 as SEHNR and CDR2 as FQNEAQ (reference sequence). In DNA, the CDR3 is TGTGCTAGCCGGGGGAACGGAGCTTGGGGCTACACCTTC. Its protein is CASRGNGAWGYTF.

The rearrangement uses TRBV6-5 and TRBJ1-5; the D is unclear. V was cut by 2 bases and J by 6 bases, with 8 bases left in between. This CDR3 region has 13 residues. Germline V lookup: CDR1 MNHEY, CDR2 SVGAGI. CDR3 sequence (DNA): TGTGCCAGCAGTTACGCGAGGCTTCAGCCCCAGCATTTT. Protein: CASSYARLQPQHF.

This clone was seen more than once but under ten times. CDR3 amino acids: CASAPGHLLPYYGYTF. The CDR3 region has the DNA TGCGCCAGTGCCCCGGGACACCTTTTGCCCTACTATGGCTACACCTTC. This sequence joins TRBV10-1 and TRBJ1-2; D possibly corresponds to TRBD1 (6 bases). The CDR3 totals 16 residues. Trimming removed 9 bases from V and 3 bases from J, with 23 bases in between. Germline V lookup: CDR1 WNHNN, CDR2 SYGVQD (reference sequence).

The J gene is TRBJ1-3, the V gene TRBV18; TRBD1 matches 10 bases. Germline CDR1 reads KGHSH; CDR2 reads LQKENI. Losses at the gene ends were 6 bases for V and 7 bases for J; bases not matched to a gene: 3. This CDR3 contains 13 residues. The CDR3 sequence: CASSVDRGNTIYF. The CDR3 region has the DNA TGTGCCAGCTCCGTGGACAGGGGGAACACCATATATTTT.

This rearrangement joins TRBV10-1 to TRBJ1-4; weak D call: TRBD1 (5 bases). The germline gives CDR1 WNHNN, CDR2 SYGVQD (reference sequence). Trimming removed 3 bases at V and 7 bases at J, with 12 bases between. The CDR3 length is 14 residues. Written as DNA, the CDR3 is TGCGCCAGCAGTGAAGGGGTAAAAGGTGAAAAACTGTTTTTT. It is translated as CASSEGVKGEKLFF.

V gene TRBV9 combines with J gene TRBJ1-1; TRBD1 might be the D (6 bases). V was cut by 0 bases and J by 1 base, with 7 bases left in between. The germline V gene has CDR1 SGDLS and CDR2 YYNGEE. This CDR3 has 14 residues. The CDR3 coding sequence is TGTGCCAGCAGCGTAGAGGGGGAGAACACTGAAGCTTTCTTT. It encodes CASSVEGENTEAFF.

V is TRBV6-5 and J is TRBJ2-5; 7 positions agree with TRBD2. The CDR3 runs 13 residues. Germline CDR1 is MNHEY and CDR2 is SVGAGI. The V gene end was trimmed by 9 bases and the J gene end by 5 bases; junction bases not matched to a gene: 9. CDR3 coding DNA: TGTGCCAGTGCGCCCGCGGGAGTGGAGACCCAGTACTTC. This codes for CASAPAGVETQYF.

The chain joins TRBV6-1 to TRBJ1-4; a weak D match, TRBD1 (5 bases). The V gene lost 6 bases and the J gene lost 8 bases, with 16 bases spanning the gap. There are 14 residues in the CDR3. Germline CDR1 and CDR2: MNHNS and SASEGT. CDR3 loop: CASRDQGLLEKLFF. For the CDR3, the DNA is TGTGCCAGCAGAGATCAGGGACTACTGGAAAAACTGTTTTTT.

The rearrangement uses TRBV19 and TRBJ2-7, with TRBD1 matching over 7 bases. Trimming took 5 bases from V and 2 from J; bases not matched to a gene: 6. The CDR3 covers 14 residues. CDR1 LNHDA and CDR2 SQIVND come from the germline V gene (reference sequence). CDR3 amino acids: CASSPRDRPYEQYF. In nucleotides, the CDR3 is TGTGCCAGTAGTCCCCGGGACAGACCCTACGAGCAGTACTTC.

The chain uses TRBV7-2 and TRBJ2-3; D may be TRBD2 (5 bases). Germline assignment: CDR1 SGHTA and CDR2 FQGNSA. The CDR3 has 13 residues. Trimming took 5 bases from V and 9 from J, leaving 15 bases between them. The CDR3: CASSPRDRQTQYF. In DNA form, the CDR3 reads TGTGCCAGCAGCCCGAGGGATCGTCAGACGCAGTATTTT. The full variable domain, rest sourced from reference TRBV7-2 and TRBJ2-3, is GAGVSQSPSNKVTEKGKDVELRCDPISGHTALYWYRQSLGQGLEFLIYFQGNSAPDKSGLPSDRFSAERTGGSVSTLTIQRTQQEDSAVYLCASSPRDRQTQYFGPGTRLTVL.

This chain uses TRBV21-1 with TRBJ1-6. TRBV21-1 is a recognized pseudogene. The CDR3 length is 15 residues. The CDR3 nucleotides read TGTGCCAGCAGATGCCGTGAGGGTAATAATTCACCCCTCCACTTT. It encodes CASRCREGNNSPLHF.

This clone has only one observation. DNA for the CDR3: TGTGCTAGTGGTCTACCCTACCAGGTAGATACGCAGTATTTT. Residues: CASGLPYQVDTQYF. The chain uses TRBV12-5 and TRBJ2-3; D remains unclear. There are 14 residues in the CDR3. Germline CDR1 is LGHNT and CDR2 is FRNRAP. V lost 5 bases, J lost 5 bases, and 14 bases lay in between.

The chain joins TRBV11-2 to TRBJ2-5; the match to TRBD1 covers 8 bases. V gave up 5 bases and J gave up 1 base; unmatched junction bases: 12. The germline V gene encodes CDR1 SGHAT and CDR2 FQNNGV. The CDR3 consists of 17 residues. DNA for the CDR3: TGTGCCAGCAGCCCGTTTCGGGACAGGAAATCCCAAGAGACCCAGTACTTC. Its protein is CASSPFRDRKSQETQYF.

The chain's CDR3 is CASQLQGAGGNSPLHF. The CDR3, as DNA: TGTGCCAGCCAGCTGCAGGGGGCTGGAGGTAATTCACCCCTCCACTTT. The rearrangement links TRBV5-6 to TRBJ1-6; 8 nucleotides line up with TRBD1. The CDR3 is 16 amino acids. V lost 7 bases, J lost 6 bases, and 12 bases stayed unmatched. Germline V gives CDR1 SGHDT, CDR2 YYEEEE.

This CDR3 reads CASSRPGQTYEQYF. The CDR3 nucleotides are TGTGCCAGCAGTCGACCGGGACAGACCTACGAGCAGTACTTC. The chain is built from TRBV5-8 and TRBJ2-7; TRBD1 matches 7 bases. Germline V lookup: CDR1 SGHTS, CDR2 YDEGEE. The CDR3 covers 14 residues. Unmatched junction bases numbered 7, after V lost 5 bases and J lost 2 bases.

This chain links TRBV19 with TRBJ1-1; TRBD1 matches 7 bases. Germline V CDR1 and CDR2: LNHDA, SQIVND (reference sequence). V gave up 6 bases and J gave up 0 bases; unmatched junction bases: 13. The CDR3 extends over 17 amino acids. CDR3 sequence (DNA): TGTGCCAGTAGCCGCCAACCGGGACAGACCTTGAACACTGAAGCTTTCTTT. This codes for CASSRQPGQTLNTEAFF. Looking up the rest from reference TRBV19 and TRBJ1-1 gives the full variable domain: DGGITQSPKYLFRKEGQNVTLSCEQNLNHDAMYWYRQDPGQGLRLIYYSQIVNDFQKGDIAEGYSVSREKKESFPLTVTSAQKNPTAFYLCASSRQPGQTLNTEAFFGQGTRLTVV.

The V gene is TRBV18, the J gene TRBJ2-5, with 7 bases aligning to TRBD1. CDR1 and CDR2 from the germline V gene are KGHSH and LQKENI. J gave up 3 bases and V 5 bases, and 6 bases lay outside the gene matches. This CDR3 has 14 residues. The CDR3, as DNA: TGTGCCAGCTCAACTAGGGACAGAGAAGAGACCCAGTACTTC. Its translation is CASSTRDREETQYF.

This clone was seen only a few times. The V and J genes are TRBV6-4 and TRBJ2-1; the match to TRBD1 covers 9 bases. Germline values: CDR1 MRHNA, CDR2 SNTAGT. J lost 4 bases, V lost 0 bases, and 4 bases had no gene match. CDR3 size: 16 residues. CDR3 coding DNA: TGTGCCAGCAGTGACTCTAGACAGGGGGATTACAATGAGCAGTTCTTC. Its protein product is CASSDSRQGDYNEQFF.